This is a list of T cell receptor beta chains from one sample in a study of cytomegalovirus exposure and HLA in healthy donors. Repertoires were generated with immunoSEQ multiplex PCR, while TCRdb's copy carries only in-frame clones and drops some. Among 150,000 to 200,000 clones listed, over 70% were seen once. The sequencing sample was made of PBMCs. Receptors were obtained from a woman aged 40 to 50 in good health and CMV-seronegative. The CDR3 runs from the conserved cysteine through the conserved F or W. A D gene is named only where the DNA matches it firmly. Rows may omit the clone size; those that give it use once, few, many or a size class.

clone_size j_call v_call d_call cdr3_nt cdr3_aa
NA TRBJ2-7 TRBV27 NA TGTGCCAGCAGTCTAACAGGGCCCTCCTACGAGCAGTACTTC CASSLTGPSYEQYF
NA TRBJ1-4 TRBV5-4 NA TGTGCCAGCAGCCCCGGCGGTGGGAATGAAAAACTGTTTTTT CASSPGGGNEKLFF
NA TRBJ2-5 TRBV7-9 NA TGTGCCAGCAGCCCGGGGGAACCTTTTCAAGAGACCCAGTACTTC CASSPGEPFQETQYF
NA TRBJ1-1 TRBV28 TRBD1 TGTGCCAGCAGCCTGGGACAGGGCGCGGCTGAAGCTTTCTTT CASSLGQGAAEAFF
NA TRBJ1-3 TRBV11-3 NA TGTGCCAGCAGCTTAGACAGCGGCCCTGGAAACACCATATATTTT CASSLDSGPGNTIYF
NA TRBJ1-2 TRBV6-1 TRBD1 TGTGCCAGCAGTGAAGTAGGGACAGCTAACTATGGCTACACCTTC CASSEVGTANYGYTF
NA TRBJ2-2 TRBV27 TRBD1 TGTGCCAGCAGTTCCCGGGACAGGGGAACCGGGGAGCTGTTTTTT CASSSRDRGTGELFF
few TRBJ2-1 TRBV5-1 NA TGCGCCAGCAGCTTGGTGGTGCGGGACTCCTACAATGAGCAGTTCTTC CASSLVVRDSYNEQFF
NA TRBJ2-5 TRBV5-1 TRBD2 TGCGCCAGTGCCTTGGGTAGCGGGGAGTACCAAGAGACCCAGTACTTC CASALGSGEYQETQYF
NA TRBJ2-3 TRBV28 TRBD2 TGTGCCAGCAGCCCGCTTGCTAGCGGCACCCCAGATACGCAGTATTTT CASSPLASGTPDTQYF
once TRBJ2-7 TRBV7-2 TRBD2 TGTGCCAGCAGCTTAGCGACTAGCGGGGGGATCTACGAGCAGTACTTC CASSLATSGGIYEQYF
once TRBJ2-6 TRBV2 NA TGTGCCAGCAGGGGGCCTGGGGCCAACGGCCTGACTTTC CASRGPGANGLTF
NA TRBJ2-7 TRBV12-5 TRBD1 TGTGCTAGTGGTTTGGATACGAAACGGGACAGATCCTACGAGCAGTACTTC CASGLDTKRDRSYEQYF
NA TRBJ2-2 TRBV2 NA TGTGCCAGCAAGTCAGGAGGGGGCTACGGGGAGCTGTTTTTT CASKSGGGYGELFF
NA TRBJ2-2 TRBV9 NA TGTGCCAGCAGCACCCGGACTCCGAACACCGGGGAGCTGTTTTTT CASSTRTPNTGELFF
NA TRBJ2-3 TRBV5-4 NA TGTGCCAGCAGCTCCGGGGGCACAGATACGCAGTATTTT CASSSGGTDTQYF